These 28 T cell receptor beta chains were sequenced from one sample in a study of response to subunit inactivated influenza vaccine. TCRdb recomputed calls from the RT-PCR reads with MiXCR, one row per CDR3 protein. The sample records some 540,000 distinct CDR3 sequences, roughly 25% being singletons. The same specimen was also included in a second study, on T cells expressing NK-cell markers. This second study notes: The TCR beta cDNA came from 5'RACE template switching with UMIs.

Sequenced here: CD4+ T cells sorted from PBMCs, sampled 11 to 12 days after vaccination. These receptors originate from a man aged 50 or older who received an inactivated influenza vaccine.

This chain uses TRBV12-3 or TRBV12-4 with TRBJ1-2; 7 bases line up with TRBD1. The V and J ends lost 7 bases and 7 bases, in that order; junction bases with no gene match: 3. The CDR3 totals 11 residues. The CDR3 nucleotides are TGTGCCAGCACCTACAGGGGTGGCTACACCTTC. Protein: CASTYRGGYTF.

This clonotype was counted ten times or more. This chain's CDR3 is CASSLNAMNTEAFF. For the CDR3, the DNA is TGTGCCAGCAGTCTAAACGCCATGAACACTGAAGCTTTCTTT. This chain joins TRBV12-3 or TRBV12-4 and TRBJ1-1, with no clear D. The CDR3 spans 14 residues. Trimming took 5 bases from V and 0 from J, leaving 10 bases between them.

The chain links TRBV12-3 or TRBV12-4 to TRBJ1-2; a weak D match, TRBD1 (6 bases). The CDR3 loop spans 14 amino acids. V was pared by 2 bases and J by 6 bases, with 13 bases between. CDR3 in amino acids: CASSLRGAGDGYTF. The DNA for the CDR3 is TGTGCCAGCAGTTTACGGGGGGCTGGTGATGGCTACACCTTC.

The genes are TRBV12-3 or TRBV12-4 and TRBJ2-1; D unclear. Trimming took off 3 bases at V and 8 bases at J, with 8 bases between the two ends. The CDR3 runs 12 residues. The CDR3 protein is CASSFTVDEQFF. CDR3 nucleotides: TGTGCCAGCAGTTTCACAGTCGATGAGCAGTTCTTC.

Remarks on this clonotype: Sequence at one end of the junction differs from germline and may be a read error. J is TRBJ2-5 and V is TRBV5-6; 8 bases are a match to TRBD1. Germline lookup yields CDR1 SGHDT and CDR2 YYEEEE. This CDR3 contains 15 residues. The CDR3 reads CASNLRTGYQETQYF. CDR3 in DNA: TGTGCCAGCAACTTGCGGACAGGGTATCAAGAGACCCAGTACTTC.

The chain employs TRBV7-2 and TRBJ2-2; D may be TRBD2 (5 bases). The length of the CDR3 is 15 residues. The V end lost 1 base, the J end lost 1 base, and 7 bases lay between the germline ends. Germline V gives CDR1 SGHTA, CDR2 FQGNSA. In DNA form, the CDR3 reads TGTGCCAGCAGCTTAGTCGGGAAGAACACCGGGGAGCTGTTTTTT. It specifies CASSLVGKNTGELFF.

Only a few counts were recorded for this clonotype. The chain has TRBV7-3 and TRBJ2-3; D ambiguous. In germline, CDR1 is SGHTA, CDR2 FQGTGA. The CDR3 extends over 13 amino acids. Trimming removed 0 bases at V and 6 bases at J, with 7 bases between. Written as DNA, the CDR3 is TGTGCCAGCAGCTTAACGATCGACGATACGCAGTATTTT. Protein product: CASSLTIDDTQYF. The entire variable domain, with the rest obtained from reference TRBV7-3 and TRBJ2-3, is as follows: GAGVSQTPSNKVTEKGKYVELRCDPISGHTALYWYRQSLGQGPEFLIYFQGTGAADDSGLPNDRFFAVRPEGSVSTLKIQRTERGDSAVYLCASSLTIDDTQYFGPGTRLTVL.

The V and J genes are TRBV5-1 and TRBJ2-2; 7 positions agree with TRBD1. Germline loops: CDR1 SGHRS, CDR2 YFSETQ. Trimming took 1 base from V and 2 from J; bases not matched to a gene: 2. This CDR3 region has 15 residues. The CDR3 is CASSLTGDNTGELFF. The CDR3 DNA is TGCGCCAGCAGCTTGACAGGGGACAACACCGGGGAGCTGTTTTTT.

The chain combines TRBV6-1 with TRBJ2-7; 8 bases map to TRBD1. Per germline, CDR1 MNHNS and CDR2 SASEGT. The junction had 4 bases not matched to a gene; V was cut back by 6 bases and J by 0 bases. The CDR3 spans 14 residues. CDR3 protein: CASRGQDVSYEQYF. CDR3 coding DNA: TGTGCCAGCAGGGGACAGGACGTCTCCTACGAGCAGTACTTC.

CDR3 bases: TGTGCCAGCAGCTTATTAGGGACTAGCGGATTCGCGGAGACCCAGTACTTC. It translates to CASSLLGTSGFAETQYF. The genes are TRBV11-2 and TRBJ2-5; 11 bases agree with TRBD2. There are 17 residues in the CDR3. With 2 bases clipped from V and 5 bases from J, the junction kept 10 bases outside the gene matches. Looked up from germline, CDR1 is SGHAT and CDR2 is FQNNGV.

The J gene is TRBJ2-3, the V gene TRBV20-1; 8 positions match TRBD2. Germline CDR1 DFQATT, CDR2 SNEGSKA (reference sequence). CDR3 length: 16 residues. V was clipped by 6 bases and J by 0 bases; unmatched bases: 11. In nucleotides, the CDR3 is TGCAGTGCACGCGCCCTACTAGCGGATAGCACAGATACGCAGTATTTT. It encodes CSARALLADSTDTQYF.

The V call is TRBV5-6, the J call TRBJ2-3; 8 bases agree with TRBD1. Trimming took 2 bases from V and 5 from J; bases not matched to a gene: 4. This CDR3 is built from 14 residues. In germline, CDR1 is SGHDT, CDR2 YYEEEE. The chain's CDR3 is CASSLPGGEDTQYF. The CDR3 DNA sequence: TGTGCCAGCAGCTTACCAGGGGGCGAAGATACGCAGTATTTT.

The chain combines TRBV28 with TRBJ1-5, with 7 bases that match TRBD1. V dropped 6 bases and J dropped 6; count of bases not matched to a gene: 8. This CDR3 region has 14 residues. The germline gives CDR1 MDHEN, CDR2 SYDVKM. CDR3: CASRPGGTGQPQHF. CDR3 bases: TGTGCCAGCAGACCAGGGGGAACGGGTCAGCCCCAGCATTTT.

V usage is TRBV5-5 and J usage is TRBJ2-6, with D uncertain. Germline V gene data show CDR1 as SGHKS and CDR2 as YYEKEE (reference sequence). The CDR3 is 18 residues long. V was trimmed by 0 bases and J by 0 bases, leaving 13 bases between them. The CDR3 sequence is CASSLDGYIGSGANVLTF. In DNA form, the CDR3 reads TGTGCCAGCAGCTTGGATGGGTACATTGGCTCTGGGGCCAACGTCCTGACTTTC.

The J gene is TRBJ2-1, the V gene TRBV4-3; no clear D. Per germline, CDR1 LGHNA and CDR2 YSLEER. The CDR3 runs to 13 residues. Deletions cut 0 bases from V and 9 bases from J, with 9 bases between. CDR3 DNA sequence: TGCGCCAGCAGCCAAGAGCAACGTAGTGAGCAGTTCTTC. This gives the protein CASSQEQRSEQFF.

The chain is built from TRBV7-9 and TRBJ2-1; TRBD2 agrees at 7 bases. The V and J ends lost 2 bases and 6 bases, in that order; junction bases with no gene match: 4. CDR3 size: 14 residues. The germline gives CDR1 SEHNR, CDR2 FQNEAQ (reference sequence). This chain's CDR3 is CASSLFGGVNEQFF. CDR3 sequence (DNA): TGTGCCAGCAGCTTATTTGGGGGGGTCAATGAGCAGTTCTTC.

This clonotype was seen repeatedly, ten times or more. The chain employs TRBV11-2 and TRBJ2-2; TRBD2 agrees at 9 bases. The junction had 6 bases not matched to a gene; V was cut back by 5 bases and J by 2 bases. This CDR3 contains 16 residues. In germline, CDR1 is SGHAT, CDR2 FQNNGV. CDR3 in DNA: TGTGCCAGCAGCCCCGCGGGGGGGATTAACACCGGGGAGCTGTTTTTT. It encodes CASSPAGGINTGELFF.

The chain employs TRBV3-1 and TRBJ2-5, with D perhaps matching TRBD1 (6 bases). Trimming removed 4 bases at V and 5 bases at J, with 17 bases between. This CDR3 has 15 amino acids. Germline V gene lookup returns CDR1 LGHDT and CDR2 YNNKEL (reference sequence). The CDR3 nucleotides are TGTGCCAGCAGCCCCGACAGGTATTCTTTCGAGACCCAGTACTTC. Translating gives CASSPDRYSFETQYF.

This chain joins TRBV6-2 or TRBV6-3 and TRBJ1-6, with D possibly matching TRBD1 (5 bases). This CDR3 is 15 amino acids long. Germline CDR1 and CDR2: MNHEY and SVGEGT. The V and J ends lost 0 bases and 10 bases respectively, with 13 bases between them. DNA of the CDR3: TGTGCCAGCAGTTACTCGGCGGGGGGTGTATCACCCCTCCACTTT. The encoded protein is CASSYSAGGVSPLHF.

J is TRBJ2-2 and V is TRBV10-3; perhaps TRBD1 as D (5 bases). The germline V and J ends were trimmed by 1 base and 4 bases, with 10 bases remaining between them. Germline V gene lookup returns CDR1 ENHRY and CDR2 SYGVKD. CDR3 length equals 15 residues. CDR3 bases: TGTGCCATCAGTGAGTACTCAGGGCGCACCGGGGAGCTGTTTTTT. It translates to CAISEYSGRTGELFF.

The chain uses TRBV12-3 or TRBV12-4 and TRBJ2-1; 8 bases align to TRBD2. Unmatched junction bases numbered 6, after V lost 2 bases and J lost 6 bases. The CDR3 covers 15 residues. CDR3 amino acids: CASSLNREGTNEQFF. For the CDR3, the DNA is TGTGCCAGCAGTTTAAATCGGGAGGGCACCAATGAGCAGTTCTTC.

The chain links TRBV15 to TRBJ2-5; 12 positions agree with TRBD2. This CDR3 is built from 15 residues. Germline V gene sequence: CDR1 LNHNV, CDR2 YYDKDF (reference sequence). The V gene end was trimmed by 4 bases and the J gene end by 4 bases; junction bases not matched to a gene: 4. In nucleotides, the CDR3 is TGTGCCACCAGCAAGGGACTAGCGGGTTTAGAGACCCAGTACTTC. Its translation: CATSKGLAGLETQYF.

V is TRBV20-1 and J is TRBJ1-2, with D hard to call. Trimming cost V 3 bases and J 7 bases, with 12 bases left between them. Germline values: CDR1 DFQATT, CDR2 SNEGSKA (reference sequence). This CDR3 has 12 amino acids. The CDR3 DNA follows: TGCAGTGCTAGTTACCAGGTGGCTGGCTACACCTTC. This translates into CSASYQVAGYTF.

This clonotype was observed a handful of times. The CDR3 is CSGDGSYEQYF. CDR3 DNA: TGCAGTGGGGACGGATCCTACGAGCAGTACTTC. The chain uses TRBV20-1 and TRBJ2-7; D may correspond to TRBD1 or TRBD2 (5 bases each). The CDR3 loop spans 11 amino acids. Trimming removed 7 bases at V and 1 base at J, with 8 bases between. Per the germline V gene, CDR1 is DFQATT and CDR2 is SNEGSKA (reference sequence).

This clonotype was recorded only once. The gene calls are TRBV20-1 and TRBJ1-5, with 7 bases aligning to TRBD1. The CDR3 sequence is 13 residues long. The germline gives CDR1 DFQATT, CDR2 SNEGSKA (reference sequence). V was pared by 2 bases and J by 7 bases, with 5 bases of the junction left unmatched. In DNA, the CDR3 is TGCAGTGCTAGACCAGACAGGGTGCAGCCCCAGCATTTT. Residues: CSARPDRVQPQHF.

DNA of the CDR3: TGTGCCATCAGTGAGGTGGGGGAGCAGTACTTC. It specifies CAISEVGEQYF. The gene calls are TRBV10-3 and TRBJ2-7; D remains unclear. This CDR3 has 11 amino acids. Germline V gives CDR1 ENHRY, CDR2 SYGVKD. V gave up 2 bases and J gave up 7 bases, with 6 bases separating them.

The table lists this clonotype with many counts. The chain has TRBV29-1 and TRBJ2-5; D is undetermined. This CDR3 spans 10 amino acids. The germline CDR1 and CDR2 sequences are SQVTM and ANQGSEA. V lost 3 bases, J lost 5 bases, and 4 bases lay in between. The CDR3 DNA reads as TGCAGCGTTGAGGGGGAGACCCAGTACTTC. This gives the protein CSVEGETQYF.

This clonotype turned up a few times. The rearrangement links TRBV5-1 to TRBJ1-1; D remains ambiguous. The CDR3 runs to 9 residues. The ends were cut back, 1 base at V and 11 bases at J, with 3 bases in the middle. The germline V gene has CDR1 SGHRS and CDR2 YFSETQ. The CDR3 sequence is CASSLSAFF. The DNA of the CDR3 is TGCGCCAGCAGCTTGTCTGCTTTCTTT.